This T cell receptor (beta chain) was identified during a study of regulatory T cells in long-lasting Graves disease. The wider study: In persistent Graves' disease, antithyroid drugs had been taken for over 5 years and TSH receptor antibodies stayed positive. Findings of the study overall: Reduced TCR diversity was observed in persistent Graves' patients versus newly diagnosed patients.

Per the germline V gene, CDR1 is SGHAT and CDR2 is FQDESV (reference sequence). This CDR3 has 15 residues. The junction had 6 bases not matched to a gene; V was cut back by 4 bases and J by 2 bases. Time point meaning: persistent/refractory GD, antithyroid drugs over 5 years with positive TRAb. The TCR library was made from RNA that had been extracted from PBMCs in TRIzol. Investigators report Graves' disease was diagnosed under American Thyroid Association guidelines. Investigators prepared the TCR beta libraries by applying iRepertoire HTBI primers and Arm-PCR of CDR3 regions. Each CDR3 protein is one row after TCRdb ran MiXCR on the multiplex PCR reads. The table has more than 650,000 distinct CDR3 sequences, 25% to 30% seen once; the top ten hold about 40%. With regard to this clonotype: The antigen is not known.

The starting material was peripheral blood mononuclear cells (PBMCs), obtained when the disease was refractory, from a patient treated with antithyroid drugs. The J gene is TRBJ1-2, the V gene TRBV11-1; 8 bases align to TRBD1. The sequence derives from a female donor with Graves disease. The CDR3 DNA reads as TGTGCCAGCAGCTCCGCCGACAGGGGAAACTATGGCTACACCTTC. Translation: CASSSADRGNYGYTF. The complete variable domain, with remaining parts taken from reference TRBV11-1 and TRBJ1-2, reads EAEVAQSPRYKITEKSQAVAFWCDPISGHATLYWYRQILGQGPELLVQFQDESVVDDSQLPKDRFSAERLKGVDSTLKIQPAELGDSAMYLCASSSADRGNYGYTFGSGTRLTVV.